What follows are 21 T cell receptor beta chains derived from one specimen sequenced in a study of vaccination effects on CD4 cells after COVID-19 (dated by TCRdb to about 2022). After less than 13 days of culture, CD4+ T cells were isolated with the EasySep CD4+ T cell isolation kit. Preparation of the library involved the immunoSEQ multiplex PCR assay. Not all clones reach the TCRdb copy of this immuneACCESS table, which keeps in-frame sequences only. Checked studies attribute under half of the gap to unresolved V genes and leave the rest unexplained. The sample data list tens of thousands of clones, and 55% to 65% of these were observed just once. Almost 10% of the sample is taken by the ten largest. For these receptors, no antigen is known. Material: CD4+ T cells from PBMCs cultured without peptide, obtained before COVID-19 vaccination. The receptors were gathered from a human donor who received a COVID-19 vaccine.

The chain's CDR3 is CASSSGTEVPGYTF. The CDR3 DNA sequence: TGTGCCAGCAGTTCCGGGACGGAAGTTCCCGGCTACACCTTC. The chain joins TRBV28 to TRBJ1-2; possible D gene TRBD1, 5 bases. Trimming left V 4 bases short and J 8 bases short, with 17 bases between. Germline values: CDR1 MDHEN, CDR2 SYDVKM. The length of the CDR3 is 14 residues.

This clone has only a few counts. J is TRBJ2-2 and V is TRBV7-7, with no clear D. V gave up 1 base and J gave up 1 base, with 1 base separating them. The CDR3 is made up of 13 amino acids. Germline-derived CDR1 and CDR2 are SSHAT and FNYEAQ (reference sequence). The CDR3: CASSLGNTGELFF. The CDR3 DNA follows: TGTGCCAGCAGCTTAGGGAACACCGGGGAGCTGTTTTTT.

Note on this clone: Germline and junction disagree at one end, which may indicate a read error. V is TRBV19 and J is TRBJ2-4; 7 bases are a match to TRBD1. Germline CDR1 is LNHDA and CDR2 is SQIVND (reference sequence). CDR3 length: 14 residues. The CDR3 bases are TGTGCCAGTAGTCTAGAAAGACAGGGAGACATTCAGTACTTC. It yields the protein CASSLERQGDIQYF.

This chain links TRBV6-5 with TRBJ1-2, with TRBD1 identical over 11 bases. Germline values: CDR1 MNHEY, CDR2 SVGAGI. V shed 8 bases and J 3 bases; nucleotides not matched to a gene: 2. The CDR3 sequence is 13 residues long. DNA of the CDR3: TGTGCCAGCCTGGGACAGGGGGACTATGGCTACACCTTC. This gives the protein CASLGQGDYGYTF.

This clone has a handful of counts. This chain links TRBV13 with TRBJ2-1; TRBD2 is a possible D gene (5 bases). The germline V gene encodes CDR1 PRHDT and CDR2 FYEKMQ (reference sequence). V lost 2 bases to trimming and J lost 5 bases, with 10 bases between them. This CDR3 has 14 residues. The CDR3 here is CASSLTGRHNEQFF. CDR3 DNA: TGTGCCAGCAGCTTAACGGGGAGACACAATGAGCAGTTCTTC.

The gene calls are TRBV9 and TRBJ2-1; TRBD2 agrees at 9 bases. The length of the CDR3 is 14 residues. V was pared by 4 bases and J by 3 bases, with 2 bases of the junction left unmatched. From germline, CDR1 is SGDLS and CDR2 YYNGEE. Here the CDR3 DNA reads TGTGCCAGCAGCCTGACTAGCGGCTACAATGAGCAGTTCTTC. It encodes CASSLTSGYNEQFF.

This clone is termed medium-sized. This chain links TRBV4-2 with TRBJ2-3, with 11 bases that match TRBD1. The trim removed 1 base at V and 4 bases at J, leaving 1 base unmatched. This CDR3 has 15 amino acids. The V gene's germline CDR1 is LGHNA and CDR2 YNFKEQ. The CDR3: CASSQGTGGADTQYF. CDR3 coding DNA: TGTGCCAGCAGCCAAGGGACAGGGGGCGCAGATACGCAGTATTTT.

The V and J genes are TRBV5-1 and TRBJ1-5; D might be TRBD1 (6 bases). V gave up 1 base and J gave up 4 bases, with 12 bases separating them. The length of the CDR3 is 15 residues. Germline V gene sequence: CDR1 SGHRS, CDR2 YFSETQ. CDR3 coding DNA: TGCGCCAGCAGCTTGACGACAGGTGCGAATCAGCCCCAGCATTTT. It yields the protein CASSLTTGANQPQHF.

The CDR3 DNA is TGTGCCAGCAGTCAATACCAGACGGTCGCCTCTGGAAACACCATATATTTT. Translation gives CASSQYQTVASGNTIYF. The chain employs TRBV3-1 (or the pseudogene TRBV3-2) and TRBJ1-3; D gene ambiguous. CDR1 and CDR2 (germline): LGHDT, YNNKEL (reference sequence). This CDR3 has 17 residues. The V gene lost 6 bases and the J gene lost 0 bases, with 18 bases spanning the gap.

This clone turned up a few times. The CDR3 DNA reads TGTGCCAGCAGCTTAGCCCAGACAGGACTATCCTACGAGCAGTACTTC. As protein: CASSLAQTGLSYEQYF. V usage is TRBV7-8 and J usage is TRBJ2-7; the D gene could be TRBD1 or TRBD2 (6 bases each). The V end lost 0 bases, the J end lost 1 base, and 13 bases lay between the germline ends. CDR3 size: 16 residues. The germline V gene encodes CDR1 SGHVS and CDR2 FQNEAQ.

This rearrangement joins TRBV5-1 to TRBJ2-5; D remains unclear. Trimming cost V 1 base and J 1 base, with 8 bases left between them. The CDR3 sequence is 14 residues long. The germline V gene has CDR1 SGHRS and CDR2 YFSETQ. The CDR3 DNA is TGCGCCAGCAGCTTGTCACAAGTCCAAGAGACCCAGTACTTC. Protein product: CASSLSQVQETQYF.

The rearrangement links TRBV30 to TRBJ1-5; perhaps TRBD1 as D (6 bases). This CDR3 has 12 amino acids. Germline V lookup: CDR1 GTSNPN, CDR2 SVGIG (reference sequence). V lost 5 bases and J 3 bases, leaving 8 bases between the germline ends. CDR3 residues: CAWGQINQPQHF. The CDR3 coding sequence is TGTGCCTGGGGACAGATCAATCAGCCCCAGCATTTT.

Here the CDR3 DNA reads TGTGCCAGTAGTATAGAACTAGCGGGAGTAGGCTACGAGCAGTACTTC. Protein sequence: CASSIELAGVGYEQYF. The rearrangement uses TRBV19 and TRBJ2-7; 11 bases line up with TRBD2. The ends lost 0 bases at V and 3 bases at J; junction bases unmatched: 4. This CDR3 region has 16 residues. Germline CDR1 reads LNHDA; CDR2 reads SQIVND (reference sequence). Drawing the rest from reference TRBV19 and TRBJ2-7, the complete variable domain is DGGITQSPKYLFRKEGQNVTLSCEQNLNHDAMYWYRQDPGQGLRLIYYSQIVNDFQKGDIAEGYSVSREKKESFPLTVTSAQKNPTAFYLCASSIELAGVGYEQYFGPGTRLTVT.

The V and J genes are TRBV4-2 and TRBJ2-4; TRBD2 might be the D (5 bases). V lost 0 bases, J lost 1 base, and 16 bases lay in between. Per germline, CDR1 LGHNA and CDR2 YNFKEQ. The CDR3 totals 18 residues. This chain's CDR3 is CASSQEVRLRVAKNIQYF. In DNA, the CDR3 is TGTGCCAGCAGCCAAGAGGTGCGACTGAGGGTCGCCAAAAACATTCAGTACTTC.

The chain is built from TRBV6-5 and TRBJ2-7; TRBD1 might be the D (5 bases). The V end lost 7 bases, the J end lost 2 bases, and 12 bases lay between the germline ends. The CDR3 contains 13 residues. CDR1 is MNHEY and CDR2 is SVGAGI in the germline V gene. This CDR3 reads CASTPDNTYEQYF. In DNA form, the CDR3 reads TGTGCCAGCACGCCGGACAATACCTACGAGCAGTACTTC.

The CDR3 region is CASSLVGLARNEQFF. CDR3 sequence (DNA): TGTGCCAGCAGCTTAGTCGGGCTAGCCCGCAATGAGCAGTTCTTC. V usage is TRBV11-2 and J usage is TRBJ2-1, with TRBD2 as a possible D gene (5 bases). The CDR3 is 15 residues long. Germline V lookup: CDR1 SGHAT, CDR2 FQNNGV. V was pared by 1 base and J by 6 bases, with 13 bases between.

CDR3 bases: TGTGCCAGCAGTTTAGGGGAGACCCAGTACTTC. Translating it yields CASSLGETQYF. The genes are TRBV12-3 or TRBV12-4 and TRBJ2-5; the D is unclear. The CDR3 sequence is 11 residues long. Trimming took off 1 base at V and 5 bases at J, with 2 bases between the two ends.

V is TRBV20-1 and J is TRBJ2-7; 11 bases agree with TRBD2. Germline CDR1 and CDR2: DFQATT and SNEGSKA (reference sequence). The length of the CDR3 is 14 residues. V shed 3 bases and J 3 bases; nucleotides not matched to a gene: 4. CDR3 sequence (DNA): TGCAGTGCTAGTAGACTAGCGGGACTCTACGAGCAGTACTTC. Encoded protein: CSASRLAGLYEQYF.

The CDR3 protein is CAPGRGPWEQYF. The DNA for the CDR3 is TGTGCCCCAGGGCGGGGGCCTTGGGAGCAGTACTTC. The genes are TRBV5-6 and TRBJ2-7, with D possibly TRBD2 on 7 matching bases. Per the germline V gene, CDR1 is SGHDT and CDR2 is YYEEEE. V was cut by 10 bases and J by 7 bases, with 18 bases left in between. The CDR3 consists of 12 residues.

This chain connects TRBV15 to TRBJ1-3; D is possibly TRBD1 (6 bases). CDR3 length: 14 amino acids. Trimming left V 0 bases short and J 8 bases short, with 11 bases between. Germline V gene sequence: CDR1 LNHNV, CDR2 YYDKDF (reference sequence). Written as DNA, the CDR3 is TGTGCCACCAGCAGAGAAACAGGGTTGGACACCATATATTTT. It codes for CATSRETGLDTIYF.

As regards this clone: This same CDR3 is encoded by further DNA sequences in the sample. The chain joins TRBV18 to TRBJ1-2; D remains ambiguous. Germline V CDR1 and CDR2: KGHSH, LQKENI. V was pared by 2 bases and J by 4 bases, with 8 bases between. The CDR3 loop spans 13 amino acids. The CDR3 DNA is TGTGCCAGCTCACCAGACGGGCGCTATGGCTACACCTTC. Residues: CASSPDGRYGYTF. The variable domain in full, with the rest retrieved from reference TRBV18 and TRBJ1-2, is NAGVMQNPRHLVRRRGQEARLRCSPMKGHSHVYWYRQLPEEGLKFMVYLQKENIIDESGMPKERFSAEFPKEGPSILRIQQVVRGDSAAYFCASSPDGRYGYTFGSGTRLTVV.